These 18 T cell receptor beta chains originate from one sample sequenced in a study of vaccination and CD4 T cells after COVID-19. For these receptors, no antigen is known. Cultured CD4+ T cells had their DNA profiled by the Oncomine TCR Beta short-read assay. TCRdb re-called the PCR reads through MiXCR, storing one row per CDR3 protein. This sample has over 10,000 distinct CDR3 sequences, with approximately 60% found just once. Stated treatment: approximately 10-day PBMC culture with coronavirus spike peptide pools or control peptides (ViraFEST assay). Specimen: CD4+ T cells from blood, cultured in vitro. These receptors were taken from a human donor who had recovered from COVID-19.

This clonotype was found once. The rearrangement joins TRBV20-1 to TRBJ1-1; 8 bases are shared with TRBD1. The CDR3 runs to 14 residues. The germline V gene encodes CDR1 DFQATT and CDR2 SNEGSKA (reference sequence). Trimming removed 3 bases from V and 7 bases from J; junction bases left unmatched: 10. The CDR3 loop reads CSASNPDRDGEAFF. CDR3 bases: TGCAGTGCTAGTAATCCGGACAGGGACGGTGAAGCTTTCTTT.

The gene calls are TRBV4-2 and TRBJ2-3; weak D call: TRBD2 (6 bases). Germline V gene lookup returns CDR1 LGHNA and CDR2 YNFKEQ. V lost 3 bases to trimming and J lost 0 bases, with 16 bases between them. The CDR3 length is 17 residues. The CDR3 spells CASSQAAGGRSTDTQYF. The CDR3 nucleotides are TGTGCCAGCAGCCAGGCAGCGGGCGGCCGTAGCACAGATACGCAGTATTTT.

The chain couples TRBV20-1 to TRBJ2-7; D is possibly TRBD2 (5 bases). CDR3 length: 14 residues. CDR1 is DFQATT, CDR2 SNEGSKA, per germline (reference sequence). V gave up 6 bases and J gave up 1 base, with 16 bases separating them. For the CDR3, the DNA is TGCAGTGCCCCCGCGAGCGGAGGTTCCTACGAGCAGTACTTC. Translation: CSAPASGGSYEQYF.

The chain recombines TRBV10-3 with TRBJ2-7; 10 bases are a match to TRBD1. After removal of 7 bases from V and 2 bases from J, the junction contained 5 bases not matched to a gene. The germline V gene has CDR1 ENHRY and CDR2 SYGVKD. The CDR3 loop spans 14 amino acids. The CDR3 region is CAIKRTGGPYEQYF. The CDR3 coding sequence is TGTGCCATCAAAAGGACAGGGGGGCCCTACGAGCAGTACTTC.

The CDR3 DNA reads as TGTGCCAGTAGTATAAAGCAGGGGAACACTGAAGCTTTCTTT. It yields the protein CASSIKQGNTEAFF. This chain links TRBV19 with TRBJ1-1; D possibly corresponds to TRBD1 (5 bases). Germline-derived CDR1 and CDR2 are LNHDA and SQIVND (reference sequence). Trimming removed 2 bases from V and 1 base from J, with 8 bases in between. The CDR3 is 14 residues long.

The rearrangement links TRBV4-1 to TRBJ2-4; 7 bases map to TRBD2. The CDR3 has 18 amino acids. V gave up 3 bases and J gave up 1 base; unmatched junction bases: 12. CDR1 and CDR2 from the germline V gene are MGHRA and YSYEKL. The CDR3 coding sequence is TGCGCCAGCAGCCAGGGGCCCTTCAGCGGGAAGGCCAAAAACATTCAGTACTTC. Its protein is CASSQGPFSGKAKNIQYF.

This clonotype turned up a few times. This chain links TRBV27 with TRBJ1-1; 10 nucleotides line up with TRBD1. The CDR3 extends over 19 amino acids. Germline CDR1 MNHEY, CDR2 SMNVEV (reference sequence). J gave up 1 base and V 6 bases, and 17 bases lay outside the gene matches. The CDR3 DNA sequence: TGTGCCAGCAGGGGTGGGTGGGGACAGGGGAATATTGGGAACACTGAAGCTTTCTTT. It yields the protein CASRGGWGQGNIGNTEAFF.

CDR3 bases: TGTGCCAGCAGCCGAGTTCCAGGGGACGGCACAGATACGCAGTATTTT. Amino acid sequence: CASSRVPGDGTDTQYF. The chain uses TRBV6-1 and TRBJ2-3; D possibly corresponds to TRBD1 (6 bases). The length of the CDR3 is 16 residues. Germline CDR1 reads MNHNS; CDR2 reads SASEGT. Between the trimmed V and J ends, which lost 6 bases and 1 base, there was a span of 17 bases.

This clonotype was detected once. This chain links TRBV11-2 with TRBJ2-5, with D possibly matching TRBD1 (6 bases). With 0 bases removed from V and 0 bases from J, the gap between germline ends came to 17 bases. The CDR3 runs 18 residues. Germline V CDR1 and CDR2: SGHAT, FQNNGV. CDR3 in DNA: TGTGCCAGCAGCTTAGATTTTGAGGACAGCTTCTACCAAGAGACCCAGTACTTC. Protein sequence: CASSLDFEDSFYQETQYF.

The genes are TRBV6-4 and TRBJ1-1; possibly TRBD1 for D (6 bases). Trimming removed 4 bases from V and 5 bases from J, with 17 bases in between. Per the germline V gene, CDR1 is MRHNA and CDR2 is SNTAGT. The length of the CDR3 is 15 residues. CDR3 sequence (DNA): TGTGCCAGCAGTGGAAGTAGGGGGGAAGCAACTGAAGCTTTCTTT. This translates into CASSGSRGEATEAFF.

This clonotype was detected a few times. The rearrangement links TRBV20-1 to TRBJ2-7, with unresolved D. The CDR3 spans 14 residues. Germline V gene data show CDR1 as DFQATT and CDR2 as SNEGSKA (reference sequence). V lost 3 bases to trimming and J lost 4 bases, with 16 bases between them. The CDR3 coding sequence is TGCAGTGCTAGGGGGTATTCGAACTCGTACGAGCAGTACTTC. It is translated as CSARGYSNSYEQYF.

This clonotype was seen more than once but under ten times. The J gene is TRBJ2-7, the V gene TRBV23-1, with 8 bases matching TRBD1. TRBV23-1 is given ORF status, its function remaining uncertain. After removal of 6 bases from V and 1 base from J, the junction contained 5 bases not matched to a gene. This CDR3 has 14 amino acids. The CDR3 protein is CASSRTGTSYEQYF. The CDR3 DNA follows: TGCGCCAGCAGCCGGACAGGGACTTCCTACGAGCAGTACTTC.

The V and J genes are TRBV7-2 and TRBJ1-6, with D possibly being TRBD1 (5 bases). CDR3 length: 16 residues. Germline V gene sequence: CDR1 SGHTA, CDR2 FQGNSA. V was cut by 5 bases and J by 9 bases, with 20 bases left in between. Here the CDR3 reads CASSHTRGGASSPLHF. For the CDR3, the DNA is TGTGCCAGCAGCCACACCCGTGGAGGGGCTAGTTCACCCCTCCACTTT.

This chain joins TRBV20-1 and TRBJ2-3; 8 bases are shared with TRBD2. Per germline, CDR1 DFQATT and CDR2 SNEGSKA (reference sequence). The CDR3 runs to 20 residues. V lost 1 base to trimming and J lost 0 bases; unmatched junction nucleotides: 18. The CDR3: CSARGGASGLRTASTDTQYF. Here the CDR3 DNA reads TGCAGTGCTAGAGGAGGCGCTAGCGGGTTGAGAACGGCTAGCACAGATACGCAGTATTTT.

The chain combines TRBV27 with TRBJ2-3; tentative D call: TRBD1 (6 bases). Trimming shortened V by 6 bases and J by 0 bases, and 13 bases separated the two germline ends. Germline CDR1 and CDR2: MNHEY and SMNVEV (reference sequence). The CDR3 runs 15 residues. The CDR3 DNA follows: TGTGCCAGCAGGTCACAGGGCGCCAGCACAGATACGCAGTATTTT. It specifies CASRSQGASTDTQYF.

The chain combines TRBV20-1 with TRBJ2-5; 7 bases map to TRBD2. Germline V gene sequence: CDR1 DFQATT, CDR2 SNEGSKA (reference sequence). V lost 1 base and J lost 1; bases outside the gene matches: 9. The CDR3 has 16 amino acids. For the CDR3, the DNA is TGCAGTGCTAGAGTAACGGGGAGGGGAATCCAAGAGACCCAGTACTTC. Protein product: CSARVTGRGIQETQYF.

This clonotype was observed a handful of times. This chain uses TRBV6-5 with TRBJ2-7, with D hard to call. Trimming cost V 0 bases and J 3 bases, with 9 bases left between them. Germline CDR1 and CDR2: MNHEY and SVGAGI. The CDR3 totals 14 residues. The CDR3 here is CASSYSGQIYEQYF. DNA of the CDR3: TGTGCCAGCAGTTACTCGGGCCAAATCTACGAGCAGTACTTC.

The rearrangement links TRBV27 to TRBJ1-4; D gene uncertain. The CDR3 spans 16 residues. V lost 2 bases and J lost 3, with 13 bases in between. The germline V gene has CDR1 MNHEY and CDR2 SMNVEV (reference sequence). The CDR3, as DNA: TGTGCCAGCAGTTTAGGAGGGAGTCAGGCTAATGAAAAACTGTTTTTT. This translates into CASSLGGSQANEKLFF.